What follows are 8 T cell receptor beta chains derived from one specimen sequenced in a study of cytomegalovirus exposure and HLA in healthy donors. It was with 60 Vbeta and 13 Jbeta primers that the PCR ran. Clones were read by immunoSEQ multiplex PCR, and TCRdb kept only the in-frame ones, dropping some. The repertoire includes around 94,000 clones, 78% of them detected once, and under 5.5% sits in the top ten. Material for sequencing was PBMCs. The receptors stem from a woman aged 40 to 50 in good health and CMV-seropositive.

The V and J genes are TRBV6-1 and TRBJ2-3, with D possibly TRBD2 on 6 matching bases. Trimming removed 7 bases at V and 2 bases at J, with 16 bases between. CDR1 and CDR2 from the germline V gene are MNHNS and SASEGT. This CDR3 comprises 15 residues. The CDR3 is CASNTAGEHTDTQYF. DNA of the CDR3: TGTGCCAGCAACACAGCGGGTGAACACACAGATACGCAGTATTTT.

The CDR3 sequence is CASSRRGDETQYF. The CDR3 nucleotides are TGTGCCAGCAGCCGCAGGGGCGATGAGACCCAGTACTTC. The V and J genes are TRBV14 and TRBJ2-5; perhaps TRBD1 as D (6 bases). The germline V gene has CDR1 SGHDN and CDR2 FVKESK. The V and J ends lost 4 bases and 5 bases respectively, with 11 bases between them. The CDR3 totals 13 residues.

The CDR3 sequence: CASGQGAGGYTF. The CDR3 DNA follows: TGTGCCAGCGGACAGGGGGCTGGTGGCTACACCTTC. The chain links TRBV6-5 to TRBJ1-2; 11 nucleotides align to TRBD1. The CDR3 is 12 amino acids. J lost 7 bases, V lost 8 bases, and 3 bases had no gene match. The germline V gene has CDR1 MNHEY and CDR2 SVGAGI.

The chain links TRBV18 to TRBJ2-7, with 7 bases that match TRBD1. Per the germline V gene, CDR1 is KGHSH and CDR2 is LQKENI. V was pared by 3 bases and J by 3 bases, with 11 bases of the junction left unmatched. CDR3 size: 16 residues. CDR3 in DNA: TGTGCCAGCTCACCTCAAACGGGACAGCTAAGCTACGAGCAGTACTTC. Its protein product is CASSPQTGQLSYEQYF.

The CDR3 loop is CASNRGMGPGQLETQYF. CDR3 DNA sequence: TGTGCCAGCAACCGCGGGATGGGCCCTGGCCAACTAGAGACCCAGTACTTC. The rearrangement joins TRBV5-6 to TRBJ2-5, with D perhaps TRBD2 (6 bases). Germline V gives CDR1 SGHDT, CDR2 YYEEEE. There are 17 residues in the CDR3. V was shortened by 6 bases and J by 4 bases, with 25 bases between the two germline ends. The variable domain in full, completed from reference TRBV5-6 and TRBJ2-5, reads DAGVTQSPTHLIKTRGQQVTLRCSPKSGHDTVSWYQQALGQGPQFIFQYYEEEERQRGNFPDRFSGHQFPNYSSELNVNALLLGDSALYLCASNRGMGPGQLETQYFGPGTRLLVL.

The rearrangement links TRBV15 to TRBJ1-2; D might be TRBD1 (5 bases). Trimming pared 0 bases from V and 4 bases from J, leaving 12 bases between. The CDR3 has 15 amino acids. The germline CDR1 and CDR2 sequences are LNHNV and YYDKDF (reference sequence). CDR3 residues: CATSREGDGGYGYTF. CDR3 in DNA: TGTGCCACCAGCAGAGAAGGTGACGGGGGCTATGGCTACACCTTC.

In the case of this clone: Additional DNA sequences in this sample encode the identical CDR3. The chain is built from TRBV9 and TRBJ2-7, with 11 bases that match TRBD2. V gave up 2 bases and J gave up 2 bases; unmatched junction bases: 3. The CDR3 extends over 15 amino acids. CDR1 is SGDLS and CDR2 is YYNGEE in the germline V gene. This CDR3 reads CASSVGTSGPYEQYF. Here the CDR3 DNA reads TGTGCCAGCAGCGTCGGGACTAGCGGCCCCTACGAGCAGTACTTC. The variable domain in full, with the rest retrieved from reference TRBV9 and TRBJ2-7, is DSGVTQTPKHLITATGQRVTLRCSPRSGDLSVYWYQQSLDQGLQFLIQYYNGEERAKGNILERFSAQQFPDLHSELNLSSLELGDSALYFCASSVGTSGPYEQYFGPGTRLTVT.

V usage is TRBV2 and J usage is TRBJ2-1; TRBD2 agrees at 11 bases. J was trimmed by 6 bases and V by 2 bases; bases with no gene match: 15. This CDR3 is 19 amino acids long. Germline CDR1 and CDR2: SNHLY and FYNNEI. CDR3 in DNA: TGTGCCAGCAGTGAACTGGGGACTAGCGGAGTGATCGTGGGCAATGAGCAGTTCTTC. Protein: CASSELGTSGVIVGNEQFF.